These T cell receptor beta chains were read from a single sample in a study of cytomegalovirus exposure and HLA in healthy donors. The protocol was immunoSEQ multiplex PCR, while the TCRdb copy is restricted to in-frame clones and leaves out a portion. The profile covers 250,000 to 350,000 clones, with just over 85% appearing a single time and roughly 4% taken by the ten largest. The sample was PBMCs. These TCRs come from a man in his forties or fifties in good health and CMV-seropositive. The CDR3 runs from the conserved cysteine through the conserved F or W. D genes are given only for firm matches. Clone size appears in some rows only: once, few, many, or a class for an expanded clone.

>TRBD1|TRBJ1-6|-|14|TRBV28
TGTGCCAGCAGCAACAGGGGTCCCACATCACCCCTCCACTTT
CASSNRGPTSPLHF
>-|TRBJ2-7|-|12|TRBV11-3
TGTGCCAGCAGCTTAGCAGGGCCCGAGCAGTACTTC
CASSLAGPEQYF
>TRBD1|TRBJ1-5|-|16|TRBV19
TGTGCCAGTAGTATATCGACAGGGATGAGCAATCAGCCCCAGCATTTT
CASSISTGMSNQPQHF
>TRBD1|TRBJ2-3|-|19|TRBV7-3
TGTGCCAGCAGCTCGACAGGGGGCTCTGCGGGAGTTTCACCAGATACGCAGTATTTT
CASSSTGGSAGVSPDTQYF
>-|TRBJ1-2|-|13|TRBV2
TGTGCCAGCAGTGACCCCAGCGTAGATGGCTACACCTTC
CASSDPSVDGYTF
>-|TRBJ2-7|-|12|TRBV2
TGTGCCAGCAGTACAGGGAACTACGAGCAGTACTTC
CASSTGNYEQYF
>TRBD1|TRBJ1-2|-|15|TRBV7-9
TGTGCCAGCAGCCAGACGGGACAGGGGCACTATGGCTACACCTTC
CASSQTGQGHYGYTF
>-|TRBJ2-1|few|17|TRBV19
TGTGCCAGTAGTATATATCCGCAGGGGAGCTCCTACAATGAGCAGTTCTTC
CASSIYPQGSSYNEQFF
>TRBD1|TRBJ1-2|-|13|TRBV7-6
TGTGCCAGCAGCTCAGGGGGTCCCAACGGCTACACCTTC
CASSSGGPNGYTF
>-|TRBJ1-2|once|13|TRBV28
TGTGCCAGCAGTGAGGAACAGGGATATGGCTACACCTTC
CASSEEQGYGYTF
>TRBD1|TRBJ1-5|-|15|TRBV28
TGTGCCAGCAGCCCCCGGACAGGGAGCAATCAGCCCCAGCATTTT
CASSPRTGSNQPQHF
>-|TRBJ2-7|-|15|TRBV2
TGTGCCAGCAGCTTCGACAGGTTACCCACCTACGAGCAGTACTTC
CASSFDRLPTYEQYF
>-|TRBJ2-7|-|14|TRBV28
TGTGCCAGCAGTTTGTCGCTGGCCTCCTACGAGCAGTACTTC
CASSLSLASYEQYF
>-|TRBJ2-6|-|16|TRBV9
TGTGCCAGCAGCCCGACAGGAAACTCTGGGGCCAACGTCCTGACTTTC
CASSPTGNSGANVLTF
>TRBD2|TRBJ2-1|-|16|TRBV12-5
TGTGCTAGTGGTTTGGCGATCGGGACTAGCGGGGGTGAGCAGTTCTTC
CASGLAIGTSGGEQFF
>-|TRBJ2-1|once|12|TRBV29-1
TGCAGCGTTGAGCCCAACACCAATGAGCAGTTCTTC
CSVEPNTNEQFF
>TRBD2|TRBJ2-1|-|16|TRBV28
TGTGCCAGCAGTTTTCTCGGCGGGAGTCGTTACAATGAGCAGTTCTTC
CASSFLGGSRYNEQFF
>-|TRBJ1-5|-|16|TRBV2
TGTGCCAGCAGTGAAGCGGGCAGATATAGCAATCAGCCCCAGCATTTT
CASSEAGRYSNQPQHF
>-|TRBJ1-1|-|15|TRBV5-1
TGCGCCAGCAGCTTGCAGGCCGGGATGGTCACTGAAGCTTTCTTT
CASSLQAGMVTEAFF
>-|TRBJ2-7|-|13|TRBV5-5
TGTGCCAGCAGCTTGGTACTGGGCCACGAGCAGTACTTC
CASSLVLGHEQYF
>TRBD1|TRBJ2-7|-|15|TRBV5-4
TGTGCCAGCAGCCCCGACAGGGGGCAGGCCTACGAGCAGTACTTC
CASSPDRGQAYEQYF
>-|TRBJ2-3|-|16|TRBV7-2
TGTGCCAGCAGCTTAGCGGGAGGAAGCCCCACAGATACGCAGTATTTT
CASSLAGGSPTDTQYF
>-|TRBJ1-4|-|15|TRBV7-9
TGTTCCAGCAGCTTACCCCTCCGGGATAATGAAAAACTGTTTTTT
CSSSLPLRDNEKLFF
>-|TRBJ2-7|-|15|TRBV4-1
TGCGCCAGCAGCCAAGACGGAGGTCGGCCCTACGAGCAGTACTTC
CASSQDGGRPYEQYF
>TRBD1|TRBJ1-4|few|14|TRBV27
TGTGCCAGCAGTTTACAGGACAGGGATGAAAAACTGTTTTTT
CASSLQDRDEKLFF
>TRBD2|TRBJ2-3|-|17|TRBV29-1
TGCAGCGTTGAGTCCGTGGTGGGCGGGAGAGGCACAGATACGCAGTATTTT
CSVESVVGGRGTDTQYF
>TRBD1|TRBJ1-4|-|15|TRBV5-4
TGTGCCAGCAGCTTACAACAGGGGGGGCATGAAAAACTGTTTTTT
CASSLQQGGHEKLFF
>TRBD2|TRBJ2-5|-|13|TRBV28
TGTGCCAGCAGTGTTAGCGGGAAAGAGACCCAGTACTTC
CASSVSGKETQYF